Sequencing of this T cell receptor (beta chain) was carried out in a study of OX40 agonist ivuxolimab in advanced cancers. Libraries were prepared by immunoSEQ multiplex PCR; TCRdb keeps only in-frame clonotypes and omits some of them. The data contain 14,000 or so clones, approximately 90% of them singletons. The sequenced sample was CD4+ or CD8+ T cells sorted from blood, obtained in a trial of the OX40 agonist ivuxolimab. The source is an adult with an advanced solid tumor such as melanoma, head and neck, liver or kidney cancer.

The CDR3, as DNA: TGTGCCAGCAGCCCCGTCGGACAGCTGAACACTGAAGCTTTCTTT. Translated, it gives CASSPVGQLNTEAFF. This chain joins TRBV7-9 and TRBJ1-1; perhaps TRBD1 as D (6 bases). Deletions cut 5 bases from V and 0 bases from J, with 13 bases between. Per germline, CDR1 SEHNR and CDR2 FQNEAQ (reference sequence). This CDR3 contains 15 residues.